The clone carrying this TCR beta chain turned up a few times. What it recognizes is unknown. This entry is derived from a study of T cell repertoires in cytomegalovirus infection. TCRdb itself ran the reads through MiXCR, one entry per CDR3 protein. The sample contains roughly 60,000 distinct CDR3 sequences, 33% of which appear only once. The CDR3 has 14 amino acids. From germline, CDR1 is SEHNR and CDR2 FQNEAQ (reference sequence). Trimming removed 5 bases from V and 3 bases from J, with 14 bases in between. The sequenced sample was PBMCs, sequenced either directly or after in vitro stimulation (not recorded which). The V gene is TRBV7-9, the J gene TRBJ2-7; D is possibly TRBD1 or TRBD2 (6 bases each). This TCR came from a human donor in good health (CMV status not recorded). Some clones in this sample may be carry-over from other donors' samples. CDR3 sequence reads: CASSRRRGDYEQYF. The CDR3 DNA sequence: TGTGCCAGCAGCCGGCGTAGGGGGGACTACGAGCAGTACTTC. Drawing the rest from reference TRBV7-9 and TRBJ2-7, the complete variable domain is DTGVSQNPRHKITKRGQNVTFRCDPISEHNRLYWYRQTLGQGPEFLTYFQNEAQLEKSRLLSDRFSAERPKGSFSTLEIQRTEQGDSAMYLCASSRRRGDYEQYFGPGTRLTVT.